This TCR beta chain was retrieved from a study of shared T cell receptors in the human thymus. Data came from immunoSEQ multiplex PCR; TCRdb stores just in-frame clones and leaves some out. Among about 660,000 clones listed, 88% were seen once. The CDR3 contains 19 residues. These same data were also listed under a study on human thymus T cells. That source adds: Serving as donors were healthy Finnish infants, each of whom was having open corrective surgery for congenital heart defects. Resected material from corrective heart surgery provided the thymus tissue analysed. Unrelated individuals reportedly shared highly overlapping thymic TCR repertoires.

The chain has TRBV21-1 and TRBJ1-1; TRBD1 is the table's D call and was not checked against the DNA. TRBV21-1 is flagged as a pseudogene. The sample taken for sequencing was thymocytes. The sequence was obtained from a boy under three years old with a congenital heart defect. In DNA, the CDR3 is TGTGCCAGCAGCAAACGGTTTAAGGGGCGGACCGTATGGAACACTGAAGCTTTCTTT. Its translation is CASSKRFKGRTVWNTEAFF.